This entry concerns a single TCR beta chain. This clonotype has more than one count but fewer than ten. This clone's antigen is unknown. No quality values exist for individual bases; no much larger clone is one base distant. To demonstrate the VDJtools post-analysis software, TCR beta repertoires were profiled from the peripheral blood of more than ten young patients with multiple sclerosis. The patients with multiple sclerosis were children and adolescents between 6 and 15 years of age. This entry belongs to a study of post-analysis software for immune sequencing data (dated by TCRdb to 2013 to 2016). With respect to the entire study: The recorded disease courses included relapsing-remitting, secondary progressive and progressive-relapsing multiple sclerosis, and some patients had no subtype annotation. Patient repertoires were compared against roughly 12 previously published healthy control repertoires from donors aged roughly 6 to 25 years. A subset of samples was prepared in parallel using single-end sample barcoding, then pooled and co-amplified after Illumina adapter ligation.

Here V drops 8 bases and J drops 3 bases, and the junction holds 7 bases not matched to any gene. Per the germline V gene (reference sequence), DFQATT is the CDR1 and SNEGSKA is the CDR2. Including cysteine and phenylalanine, the CDR3 has 12 amino acids. The kept DNA is CDR3 alone, 36 bases in frame from the first base. Results and caveats for the whole study, not just this receptor: The control group was slightly older than the multiple sclerosis patient group. When samples were clustered directly using the F measure, samples prepared in the same batch co-clustered strongly, which prompted a batch-effect correction. Significantly higher frequencies in patients than in controls were found for roughly 5 TRBV segments, including TRBV5-6, TRBV5-1 and TRBV20-1. Multiple sclerosis patients had significantly lower normalized Chao1 diversity than controls, a result that suggests substantial peripheral T-cell clonal expansion.

Libraries were made using PCR. Sequencing used an Illumina HiSeq 2500. Unique molecular identifiers were incorporated into TCR beta cDNA libraries to reduce PCR and sequencing biases. Per 1 to 10 million input T cells, approximately 500,000 cDNA molecules were obtained, such that each molecule approximated one T cell. The patient libraries were prepared and sequenced with the same protocol used for the earlier healthy control dataset. Within a given batch, samples were prepared together, multiplexed and sequenced on the same HiSeq lane. The source study handled its data this way. MIGEC was used to process the raw barcoded reads, and molecular identifier groups with only a single read were discarded before consensus assembly and CDR3 extraction. Clonotype tables were post-analysed with VDJtools, and diversity was normalized by down-sampling all datasets to the smallest sample size. Repertoire overlap clustering matched CDR3 amino acid but not nucleotide sequences to correct batch-related cross-sample contamination. The raw public data were reprocessed by TCRdb itself: fastp quality trimming at Q25, MiXCR clonotype calling, in-frame beta chains only. Rows matching on CDR3 protein sequence are summarized as one entry with the most common DNA and genes. It is TCRdb's table, rather than the study itself, that gives the V and J calls and clone size. The sample table shows approximately 630,000 distinct CDR3 sequences, and approximately 60% are seen once. Of the sample, about 11% is held by the ten largest clones.

The origin of this receptor is a girl aged 2 to 10 with multiple sclerosis. Material for sequencing was blood. Rearrangement joined TRBV20-1 to TRBJ2-7; the central 7 bases match TRBD2. In nucleotides, the sequence is TGCAGTCTCCGGGGGGATTTCTACGAGCAGTACTTC. This codes for CSLRGDFYEQYF.